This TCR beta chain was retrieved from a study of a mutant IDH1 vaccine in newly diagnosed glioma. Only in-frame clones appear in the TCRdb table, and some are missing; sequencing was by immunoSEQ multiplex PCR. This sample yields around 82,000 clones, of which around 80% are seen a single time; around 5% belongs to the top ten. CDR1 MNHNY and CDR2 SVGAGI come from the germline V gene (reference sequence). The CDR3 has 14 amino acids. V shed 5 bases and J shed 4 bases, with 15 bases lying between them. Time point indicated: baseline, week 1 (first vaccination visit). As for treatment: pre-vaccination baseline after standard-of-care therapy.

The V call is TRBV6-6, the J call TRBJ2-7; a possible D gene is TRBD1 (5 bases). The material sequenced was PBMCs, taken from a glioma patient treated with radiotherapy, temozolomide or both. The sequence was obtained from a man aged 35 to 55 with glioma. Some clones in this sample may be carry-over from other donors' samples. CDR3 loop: CASSPSAGRYEQYF. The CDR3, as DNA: TGTGCCAGCAGTCCCTCCGCAGGGCGGTACGAGCAGTACTTC.